This T cell receptor (beta chain) was retrieved from a study of response to subunit inactivated influenza vaccine. The CDR3 length is 11 residues. Between the trimmed V and J ends, which lost 5 bases and 8 bases, there was a span of 7 bases. The germline V gene has CDR1 MNHEY and CDR2 SVGEGT. Each CDR3 protein is one row after TCRdb ran MiXCR on the RT-PCR reads. The table includes 150,000 to 200,000 distinct CDR3 sequences, approximately 12% detected once. This same sample was also taken into another study, of T cells expressing NK-cell markers. As reported in that work: TCR beta cDNA was generated via 5'RACE template switching incorporating UMIs. TCR beta repertoires came from sorted CD3+CD56+NKG2C+, CD3+CD56+NKG2C- and CD3+CD56-NKG2C+ T cells. The contribution of dominant NKG2C+ clonotypes to CD8+ T cells in about six donors was roughly 1.0-7.5%. A handful of donors likewise had their CD3+CD56-NKG2C+ fraction led by these clonotypes.

The sequenced sample was CD8+ T cells sorted from PBMCs, obtained 11 to 12 days after vaccination. This clonotype originated in a man in his forties or fifties who received an inactivated influenza vaccine. The chain carries TRBV6-2 or TRBV6-3 and TRBJ2-1; D gene ambiguous. CDR3 sequence: CASSRSHEQFF. In DNA form, the CDR3 reads TGTGCCAGCAGTCGCAGCCATGAGCAGTTCTTC.